This TCR beta chain was identified in a study of patients and donors after allogeneic stem cell transplantation. TCRdb used MiXCR to reprocess the RT-PCR reads, holding one entry per CDR3 protein. Counted here are about 15,000 distinct CDR3 sequences, roughly 27% occurring once; the ten biggest clones make up about 34%. Germline CDR1 KGHSH, CDR2 LQKENI. The CDR3 contains 14 residues. The V and J ends lost 4 bases and 8 bases respectively, with 14 bases between them. This sequence was found in a human donor who was either an allogeneic HSCT recipient or a stem cell or donor lymphocyte infusion donor (not recorded which). It is not recorded whose cells these are; they may come from a transplant donor. The sequenced sample consisted of blood, either unsorted or a sorted T cell fraction (not recorded which). The chain recombines TRBV18 with TRBJ1-4; tentatively, D is TRBD1 (5 bases). The chain's CDR3 is CASSRDSIREKLFF. The CDR3, as DNA: TGTGCCAGCTCACGAGACAGTATCCGAGAAAAACTGTTTTTT.